This TCR beta chain came from a study of siplizumab effects on memory and regulatory T cells. The CDR3 length is 16 residues. In germline, CDR1 is LNHDA, CDR2 SQIVND (reference sequence). V dropped 4 bases and J dropped 2 bases, with 12 bases sitting between them. About this clone: Its antigen is undetermined.

Notes on the study in general: Siplizumab significantly reduced alloreactive sequences traceable to unstimulated CD4+ memory cells. Of the proliferating CD4+ or CD8+ clones, roughly 80-97% lacked a naive or memory phenotype that could be assigned.

Sequenced by immunoSEQ multiplex PCR; TCRdb stores in-frame clones only, minus some. Here the sample spans around 77,000 clones, 91% being singletons. This TCR was sampled from a human donor in good health. Sequenced sample: CD8+ T cells sorted from blood. This chain joins TRBV19 and TRBJ1-6; D is uncertain. The CDR3 DNA is TGTGCCAGTAGTACGGGTGGACGGGCCTATAATTCACCCCTCCACTTT. Its translation is CASSTGGRAYNSPLHF.